These 20 T cell receptor beta chains came from one sample sequenced in a study of metastatic and nonmetastatic thyroid tumors. Using MiXCR, TCRdb reanalyzed the PCR reads. The sample shows roughly 93,000 clones, about 12% of them seen only once. Patients were all untreated before their thyroid surgery. Sample: blood. Receptors were obtained from a female donor with papillary thyroid cancer or a benign thyroid nodule (not recorded which). Some clones in this sample may be carry-over from other donors' samples.

Worth noting for this clone: A read error may be the cause here, since a much bigger clone is one base away. The rearrangement joins TRBV19 to TRBJ1-2; TRBD1 is a possible D gene (6 bases). Germline lookup yields CDR1 LNHDA and CDR2 SQIVND (reference sequence). This CDR3 region has 13 residues. In nucleotides, the CDR3 is TGTGCCAGTAGTCCCTGGGACAACTATGGCCACACCTTC. Translated: CASSPWDNYGHTF.

At least ten counts were recorded for this clone. This sequence joins TRBV4-1 and TRBJ2-7; D is ambiguous. V lost 0 bases and J lost 2, with 5 bases in between. The CDR3 runs to 13 residues. Germline V gives CDR1 MGHRA, CDR2 YSYEKL. CDR3: CASSQERAYEQYF. The CDR3 nucleotides read TGCGCCAGCAGCCAAGAACGGGCCTACGAGCAGTACTTC.

In its sample, this clone was seen many times. It may be a read error: a sequence one base away is much more abundant. V usage is TRBV3-1 and J usage is TRBJ1-5; perhaps TRBD1 as D (6 bases). The CDR3 loop spans 14 amino acids. Germline values: CDR1 LGHDT, CDR2 YNNKEL (reference sequence). Trimming removed 1 base at V and 9 bases at J, with 13 bases between. Here the CDR3 DNA reads TGTGCCAGCAGCCAAGCAGGGGTAGGTCGGCCCCAGCATTTT. This codes for CASSQAGVGRPQHF.

The table lists this clone with many counts. The V call is TRBV7-9, the J call TRBJ1-1, with TRBD1 as a possible D gene (6 bases). Germline assignment: CDR1 SEHNR and CDR2 FQNEAQ (reference sequence). The CDR3 contains 15 residues. V was cut by 3 bases and J by 11 bases, with 22 bases left in between. CDR3 sequence reads: CASSFEITPAGVAFF. CDR3 in DNA: TGTGCCAGCAGCTTCGAAATAACGCCCGCAGGGGTGGCTTTCTTT.

This clone was detected only a few times. Here the CDR3 omits its conserved ending phenylalanine or tryptophan, so a read error is the likely source. This chain's CDR3 is CASSRGAGANVLTL. The CDR3 DNA sequence: TGTGCCAGCAGTAGAGGGGCTGGGGCCAATGTCCTGACTCTC. This chain connects TRBV12-3 or TRBV12-4 to TRBJ2-6; D might be TRBD1 or TRBD2, each matching 5 bases. The CDR3 is 14 amino acids.

This clone was counted ten times or more. The gene calls are TRBV10-3 and TRBJ2-3; 11 nucleotides agree with TRBD2. Germline trimming cut 6 bases from V and 4 bases from J; bases unmatched to any gene: 6. The length of the CDR3 is 15 residues. Germline-derived CDR1 and CDR2 are ENHRY and SYGVKD. CDR3 coding DNA: TGTGCCATCAGCCTAGCGGGAGGTCGGGCAGATACGCAGTATTTT. Protein product: CAISLAGGRADTQYF.

This clone was seen at least ten times. The chain recombines TRBV12-3 or TRBV12-4 with TRBJ1-5, with no clear D. This CDR3 has 16 residues. Trimming pared 5 bases from V and 3 bases from J, leaving 17 bases between. The CDR3 coding sequence is TGTGCCAGCAGTCTACAGACCATAGGCCTCAATCAGCCCCAGCATTTT. Translation gives CASSLQTIGLNQPQHF.

This clone has ten or more counts. Within the sample, other DNA sequences also encode this same CDR3. J is TRBJ1-5 and V is TRBV20-1, with unresolved D. CDR1 and CDR2 (germline): DFQATT, SNEGSKA (reference sequence). The CDR3 contains 14 residues. Trimming left V 3 bases short and J 1 base short, with 10 bases between. CDR3 sequence: CSARGGSSNQPQHF. The CDR3, as DNA: TGCAGTGCTAGGGGAGGTTCCAGCAATCAGCCCCAGCATTTT.

This clone has a count of ten or more. This chain uses TRBV7-9 with TRBJ2-7; TRBD1 matches at 9 bases. Losses at the gene ends were 5 bases for V and 9 bases for J; bases not matched to a gene: 14. Germline V gene data show CDR1 as SEHNR and CDR2 as FQNEAQ (reference sequence). This CDR3 is 15 amino acids long. The CDR3 region has the DNA TGTGCCAGCAGCGAGACGGGACAGGGCCTGCTAGGGCAGTACTTC. Translation: CASSETGQGLLGQYF.

This clone occurred many times. This chain uses TRBV3-1 with TRBJ2-4, with 8 nucleotides matching TRBD2. The V gene's germline CDR1 is LGHDT and CDR2 YNNKEL (reference sequence). The CDR3 contains 16 residues. V was pared by 2 bases and J by 4 bases, with 7 bases of the junction left unmatched. This CDR3 is CASSQLGAGGKNIQYF. CDR3 nucleotide sequence: TGTGCCAGCAGCCAATTGGGGGCGGGAGGAAAAAACATTCAGTACTTC.

The chain has TRBV27 and TRBJ2-7; D ambiguous. The germline V gene has CDR1 MNHEY and CDR2 SMNVEV (reference sequence). This CDR3 spans 13 amino acids. The ends were cut back, 6 bases at V and 2 bases at J, with 11 bases in the middle. CDR3 protein: CASRRERPYEQYF. CDR3 in DNA: TGTGCCAGCAGAAGGGAACGGCCCTACGAGCAGTACTTC.

J is TRBJ2-5 and V is TRBV14; D remains ambiguous. V was shortened by 3 bases and J by 5 bases, with 10 bases between the two germline ends. The CDR3 runs 13 residues. Looked up from germline, CDR1 is SGHDN and CDR2 is FVKESK. The CDR3 spells CASSQMSSETQYF. Here the CDR3 DNA reads TGTGCCAGCAGCCAGATGTCGTCGGAGACCCAGTACTTC.

This clone appeared many times. The chain couples TRBV9 to TRBJ2-1, with 12 bases matching TRBD2. The CDR3 sequence is 16 residues long. Germline CDR1 is SGDLS and CDR2 is YYNGEE. J gave up 8 bases and V 3 bases, and 9 bases lay outside the gene matches. In nucleotides, the CDR3 is TGTGCCAGCAGCGCCCGACTAGCGGGAGTAGGGGATGAGCAGTTCTTC. Translating gives CASSARLAGVGDEQFF.

A word on this clone: This may stem from a read error, because a much larger clone lies one nucleotide away. CDR3 in amino acids: CASSPLAGRTWELFF. The CDR3 DNA reads as TGTGCCAGCTCACCATTAGCGGGAAGAACCTGGGAGCTGTTTTTT. V is TRBV18 and J is TRBJ2-2; 8 bases are a match to TRBD2. Unmatched junction bases numbered 8, after V lost 2 bases and J lost 9 bases. The CDR3 has 15 amino acids. Germline-derived CDR1 and CDR2 are KGHSH and LQKENI.

At least ten counts were recorded for this clone. J is TRBJ2-1 and V is TRBV5-5; 7 nucleotides line up with TRBD2. The CDR3 totals 12 residues. Germline CDR1 is SGHKS and CDR2 is YYEKEE (reference sequence). J lost 6 bases, V lost 3 bases, and 0 bases had no gene match. CDR3 sequence: CASSWGGNEQFF. The CDR3 DNA follows: TGTGCCAGCAGCTGGGGGGGCAATGAGCAGTTCTTC.

This clone was counted at least ten times. V is TRBV19 and J is TRBJ1-1; D not resolved. Germline lookup yields CDR1 LNHDA and CDR2 SQIVND (reference sequence). V lost 1 base and J lost 4, with 7 bases in between. CDR3 length equals 13 residues. Here the CDR3 DNA reads TGTGCCAGTAGTATAGGGGTAGGCACTGAAGCTTTCTTT. Amino acid sequence: CASSIGVGTEAFF.

The sample holds many counts of this clone. The V gene is TRBV29-1, the J gene TRBJ1-1, with no clear D. There are 12 residues in the CDR3. The V end lost 6 bases, the J end lost 3 bases, and 11 bases lay between the germline ends. The V gene's germline CDR1 is SQVTM and CDR2 ANQGSEA. In nucleotides, the CDR3 is TGCAGCGTCTGGGGTTTGCACACTGAAGCTTTCTTT. Its protein product is CSVWGLHTEAFF.

This clone was counted many times. A read error is possible here, since a much larger clone lies one base away. This chain links TRBV6-2 or TRBV6-3 with TRBJ2-7, with D perhaps matching TRBD2 (6 bases). CDR1 MNHEY and CDR2 SVGEGT come from the germline V gene. The CDR3 length is 11 residues. This CDR3 is CASMLGGKCVF. CDR3 coding DNA: TGTGCCAGCATGCTCGGGGGAAAATGTGTCTTC.

The J gene is TRBJ2-3, the V gene TRBV6-1; 11 bases are shared with TRBD2. Germline V lookup: CDR1 MNHNS, CDR2 SASEGT. The J segment lost 4 bases and the V segment lost 7 bases, leaving 7 bases of the junction unmatched. The CDR3 covers 15 residues. DNA of the CDR3: TGTGCCAGCACCCTCACTAGCGGGAGCGCAGATACGCAGTATTTT. It codes for CASTLTSGSADTQYF.

V is TRBV20-1 and J is TRBJ1-2; 7 bases line up with TRBD1. This CDR3 spans 15 amino acids. The V gene end was trimmed by 1 base and the J gene end by 0 bases; junction bases not matched to a gene: 5. The germline CDR1 and CDR2 sequences are DFQATT and SNEGSKA (reference sequence). The CDR3 is CSARADGTANYGYTF. CDR3 coding DNA: TGCAGTGCTAGAGCCGACGGGACAGCTAACTATGGCTACACCTTC.